Reported below is one TCR beta chain. Its antigen is unknown. The data derive from a study of T cells after yellow fever vaccination. General observations from the study: The booster response re-showed most primary clones: approximately 95% CD4, 88% CD8. Peak timing came faster in the weaker secondary response, day 5 versus 15. Contaminating bulk clonotypes could be abundant in FACS-sorted repertoires.

TCRdb passed the 5' RACE reads through MiXCR, listing each CDR3 protein once. The data show approximately 260,000 distinct CDR3 sequences, roughly 13% seen once. The TCR sequence derives from a man in his thirties or forties who received the YFV17D yellow fever vaccine. The specimen comprised CD4+ T cells sorted from PBMCs, sampled 45 days after the yellow fever booster vaccination.

CDR3 amino acids: CSALEAGGFNEQFF. The CDR3 coding sequence is TGCAGTGCCCTGGAAGCGGGCGGGTTCAATGAGCAGTTCTTC. This chain joins TRBV20-1 and TRBJ2-1; D possibly corresponds to TRBD2 (6 bases). Per germline, CDR1 DFQATT and CDR2 SNEGSKA (reference sequence). The CDR3 loop spans 14 amino acids. V gave up 6 bases and J gave up 6 bases, with 18 bases separating them.